This T cell receptor (beta chain) derives from a study of shared clonotypes between healthy human individuals (dated by TCRdb to 2019 to 2021). Broadly, across the study: A couple of women and three men aged 18 to 49 years were included in the cohort. For each donor, three plates each were used for CD4 naive and CD4 memory, two plates were used for CD8 naive, and one plate was used for CD8 memory. To estimate repertoire size and how much clonotypes are shared between individuals, the study performed deep sequencing of blood TCR repertoires from a few healthy adults. Libraries were prepared and TCR repertoires were sequenced by different laboratories using diverse techniques, in order to increase sequencing depth and limit assay-specific biases. Each donor's leukapheresis produced roughly between roughly 0.85 and 9 billion PBMCs. What the work shows at the level of the full study, not this receptor alone: The small number of donors limited the genetic and exposure-history diversity represented. When four donors were compared, the shared fraction of clonotypes was about 5% for naive CD4, about 4% for naive CD8, roughly 2.3% for memory CD4, and 0.4% for memory CD8. Even with the large sequencing depth, rarefaction of the sorted-subset datasets indicated that sequencing was incomplete. Clonotypes shared by all four sorted-subset donors showed higher generation probabilities than non-shared clonotypes. Sampling was restricted to blood, and TCR repertoires in tissues likely differ from the TCR repertoires found in blood. Based on pairwise subsampling, the degree of clonotype sharing among donors was expected to be affected by sequencing depth. Naive subsets generally had larger estimated clonotype richness than memory subsets did.

Concerning this clone itself: What this receptor recognizes is not known. Within one base of it there is no much larger clone, and no base qualities were kept. The sample carries other DNA sequences with the same CDR3.

Using the deep immunoSEQ assay, multiplex PCR amplified TCR CDR3 regions from genomic DNA. Genomic DNA extracted from each cell subset was distributed evenly over all wells of several immunoSEQ 96-well plates, and each plate served as one replicate. For sorted subsets, approximately 210 ng genomic DNA, equal to approximately 30,000 T cell genomes, was loaded into each replicate PCR. Purified libraries were quantified with a Qubit 3.0 fluorometer, sized on a Bioanalyzer 2100, and re-quantified with the KAPA Library Quantification kit. A separate single-read 150-cycle Illumina NextSeq 550 flow cell was used to sequence each immunoSEQ 96-well plate. Concerning the study's data processing: Because only junctional sequences without quality scores were contained in the immunoSEQ output, filtering matching that applied to full-length reads could not be performed. To assign V/J genes and CDR3, sequences were annotated against IMGT germline references using PyIR, a Python wrapper for IgBLAST v1.9. Reads with weak V/J assignments (E-value above 1e-6), missing CDR3, stop codons, out-of-frame junctions, or ambiguous translated residues were removed. V3J clonotypes were defined as sequences sharing the same inferred V gene, J gene, and CDR3 amino acid sequence. The percentage overlap between two repertoires was calculated by dividing the number of shared unique clonotypes by the size of the smaller repertoire. Repertoire richness was assessed with RTK rarefaction, the Chao1 estimator, and Recon v2.1 estimates of unobserved clonotypes. Generation probabilities for all TCRbeta clonotypes obtained by the gDNA method from a handful of donors were computed using OLGA. The table was pulled from immuneACCESS by TCRdb, which kept in-frame rearrangements only. Such tables lose some clones; where checked, under half of the loss comes from unresolved V genes, and the rest has no known cause. The D gene and trimming were derived from the DNA, and the V and J assignments and clone size from that table. The table for this sample lists some 2,500,000 clones; roughly 93% of them were counted only once. The top ten hold approximately 0.36% of the sample.

The CDR3 covers 15 residues, taking in both the cysteine and the phenylalanine. Of all the DNA, just the CDR3 is kept, 45 bases in frame from base 1. In the germline V gene, CDR1 corresponds to SGHRS and CDR2 to YFSETQ. The V and J ends are trimmed by 2 bases and 0 bases, leaving 8 bases between them. The donors were healthy, HIV-negative adults who had no recently reported acute infections or vaccinations. Every donor was a Caucasian adult living in Nashville, Tennessee, USA. Magnetic negative selection was used to enrich CD4+ T cells, after which naive cells were positively selected on CD45RA and the negative fraction became the memory subset. Blood was collected by leukapheresis, and PBMCs were isolated by Ficoll-Histopaque density gradient centrifugation and then cryopreserved in liquid nitrogen vapor phase. Analytical flow cytometry was used to check the purity and quantity of every magnetically sorted T cell population. Each sorted fraction had its genomic DNA isolated and then quantified by UV absorbance on a Nanodrop 2000c.

Rearrangement joined TRBV5-1 to TRBJ1-4; the D gene is not confidently resolved. The sequenced sample consisted of naive CD4+ T cells from PBMCs. The sample's cell subset or site label, in plain terms: CD45RA+ positively selected. This receptor was obtained from a man younger than 35 in good health. Some clones in this sample may be carry-over from other donors' samples. The DNA sequence follows: TGCGCCAGCAGCTTAAACAGCGCAACTAATGAAAAACTGTTTTTT. This sequence encodes CASSLNSATNEKLFF.